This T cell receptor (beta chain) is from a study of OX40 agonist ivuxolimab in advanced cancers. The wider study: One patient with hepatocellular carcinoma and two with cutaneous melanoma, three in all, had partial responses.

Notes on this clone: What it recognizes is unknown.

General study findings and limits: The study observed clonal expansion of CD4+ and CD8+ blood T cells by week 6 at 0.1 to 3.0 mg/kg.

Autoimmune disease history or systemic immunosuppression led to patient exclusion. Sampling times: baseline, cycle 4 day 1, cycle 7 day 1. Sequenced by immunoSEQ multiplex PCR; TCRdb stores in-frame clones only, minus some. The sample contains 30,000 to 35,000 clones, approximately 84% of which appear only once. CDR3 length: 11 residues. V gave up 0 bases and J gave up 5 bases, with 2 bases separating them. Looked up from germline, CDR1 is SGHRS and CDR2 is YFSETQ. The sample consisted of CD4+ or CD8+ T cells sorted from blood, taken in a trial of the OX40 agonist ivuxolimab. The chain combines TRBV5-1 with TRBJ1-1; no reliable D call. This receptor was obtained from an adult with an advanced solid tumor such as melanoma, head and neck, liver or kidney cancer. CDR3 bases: TGCGCCAGCAGCTTGGGGACTGAAGCTTTCTTT. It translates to CASSLGTEAFF.